Below are 14 T cell receptor beta chains sequenced from a single sample in a study of blood T cell repertoires in COVID-19. Generated by immunoSEQ multiplex PCR, the TCRdb table keeps only in-frame clones and is missing some. The sample records roughly 70,000 clones, around 90% being singletons. Sequencing was carried out using peripheral blood. The receptors come from a human donor with active COVID-19. The donor label of this sample is uncertain.

CDR3 in amino acids: CASRDGDRKEKLFF. CDR3 in DNA: TGTGCCAGCAGGGACGGGGACAGAAAAGAAAAACTGTTTTTT. The rearrangement uses TRBV6-5 and TRBJ1-4; 7 nucleotides align to TRBD1. The germline CDR1 and CDR2 sequences are MNHEY and SVGAGI. This CDR3 has 14 amino acids. After removal of 6 bases from V and 8 bases from J, the junction contained 9 bases not matched to a gene.

The chain carries TRBV24-1 and TRBJ2-3; D may be TRBD1 (6 bases). Per the germline V gene, CDR1 is KGHDR and CDR2 is SFDVKD. This CDR3 contains 16 residues. Trimming took off 1 base at V and 4 bases at J, with 14 bases between the two ends. CDR3 region: CATSDFNPRGSDTQYF. DNA of the CDR3: TGTGCCACCAGTGATTTTAATCCGAGGGGGTCAGATACGCAGTATTTT.

The V gene is TRBV3-1 (or the pseudogene TRBV3-2), the J gene TRBJ1-2, with D possibly being TRBD1 (5 bases). Germline V gene lookup returns CDR1 LGHDT and CDR2 YNNKEL (reference sequence). The CDR3 consists of 14 residues. Trimming left V 5 bases short and J 14 bases short, with 24 bases between. CDR3 in amino acids: CASSVAGMYDAGTF. The CDR3 DNA reads TGTGCCAGCAGCGTGGCAGGGATGTATGACGCGGGGACCTTC.

V and J are TRBV6-1 and TRBJ1-2; tentatively, D is TRBD1 (6 bases). V was shortened by 3 bases and J by 4 bases, with 9 bases between the two germline ends. This CDR3 comprises 13 residues. From germline, CDR1 is MNHNS and CDR2 SASEGT. CDR3 nucleotide sequence: TGTGCCAGCAGTGAGGACAGCGTCTATGGCTACACCTTC. Encoded protein: CASSEDSVYGYTF.

The chain links TRBV11-2 to TRBJ2-7; 7 nucleotides line up with TRBD1. The CDR3 covers 14 residues. V shed 2 bases, J shed 3 bases, and the junction held 4 bases outside the gene matches. Germline lookup yields CDR1 SGHAT and CDR2 FQNNGV. CDR3 in DNA: TGTGCCAGCAGCTTAAGTGCAGGGGGCTACGAGCAGTACTTC. This codes for CASSLSAGGYEQYF.

J is TRBJ1-1 and V is TRBV24-1; no clear D. Trimming removed 11 bases at V and 6 bases at J, with 24 bases between. The germline CDR1 and CDR2 sequences are KGHDR and SFDVKD. This CDR3 has 15 residues. DNA of the CDR3: TGTGCCAAGAACCCCTCCGGGAAGAGTAAGGCTGAAGCTTTCTTT. Protein product: CAKNPSGKSKAEAFF.

The chain is built from TRBV9 and TRBJ2-5; 7 bases fit TRBD1. This CDR3 has 16 residues. The V segment lost 0 bases and the J segment 2 bases; nucleotides outside the gene matches: 7. Germline assignment: CDR1 SGDLS and CDR2 YYNGEE. The CDR3 DNA reads as TGTGCCAGCAGCGTAGGTATGACAGGGCCACAAGAGACCCAGTACTTC. Amino acid sequence: CASSVGMTGPQETQYF.

The chain is built from TRBV19 and TRBJ2-7; TRBD1 matches at 9 bases. This CDR3 region has 14 residues. Germline V CDR1 and CDR2: LNHDA, SQIVND (reference sequence). V lost 5 bases to trimming and J lost 4 bases; unmatched junction nucleotides: 6. The CDR3 sequence: CASSRQTGGYEQYF. The CDR3 coding sequence is TGTGCCAGTAGTCGACAGACAGGGGGATACGAGCAGTACTTC.

For the CDR3, the DNA is TGTGCCAGCAGCCAGTCCCCGGGACAGGGAGACGAAAAACTGTTTTTT. As protein: CASSQSPGQGDEKLFF. The rearrangement uses TRBV5-6 and TRBJ1-4, with 9 bases identical to TRBD1. V lost 4 bases and J lost 8; bases outside the gene matches: 12. Germline V gene data show CDR1 as SGHDT and CDR2 as YYEEEE. The CDR3 covers 16 residues.

The V gene is TRBV20-1, the J gene TRBJ2-3; D ambiguous. This CDR3 is built from 11 residues. CDR1 is DFQATT and CDR2 is SNEGSKA in the germline V gene (reference sequence). Trimming took off 6 bases at V and 9 bases at J, with 13 bases between the two ends. CDR3 nucleotides: TGCAGTGCGACTCGCCCCAAGACGCAGTATTTT. This codes for CSATRPKTQYF.

The count of this clone is one. The J gene is TRBJ1-1, the V gene TRBV18, with TRBD1 matching 12 bases. The CDR3 extends over 17 amino acids. CDR1 KGHSH and CDR2 LQKENI come from the germline V gene. The J segment lost 6 bases and the V segment lost 3 bases, leaving 11 bases of the junction unmatched. The CDR3 DNA is TGTGCCAGCTCACCGGGGACAGGGGGCAGTTCCTTCGCTGAAGCTTTCTTT. Protein product: CASSPGTGGSSFAEAFF.

This sequence joins TRBV3-1 (or the pseudogene TRBV3-2) and TRBJ2-5; D might be TRBD2 (6 bases). The V end was cut by 0 bases, the J end by 2 bases, with 13 bases between. The CDR3 runs 16 residues. Germline lookup yields CDR1 LGHDT and CDR2 YNNKEL (reference sequence). The CDR3 sequence: CASSQDGGTQQETQYF. The CDR3 nucleotides read TGTGCCAGCAGCCAAGACGGAGGGACCCAACAAGAGACCCAGTACTTC.

This CDR3 reads CASSRDSTGYTF. CDR3 in DNA: TGTGCCAGCAGTAGAGACAGCACTGGCTACACCTTC. The genes are TRBV7-9 and TRBJ1-2, with a weak D call TRBD1 (5 bases). There are 12 residues in the CDR3. Germline-derived CDR1 and CDR2 are SEHNR and FQNEAQ (reference sequence). The V and J ends lost 6 bases and 7 bases respectively, with 12 bases between them.

The chain links TRBV28 to TRBJ2-7, with 11 bases identical to TRBD2. Germline trimming cut 7 bases from V and 2 bases from J; bases unmatched to any gene: 16. The CDR3 consists of 18 residues. CDR1 and CDR2 (germline): MDHEN, SYDVKM. The DNA of the CDR3 is TGTGCCAGCACCCTACGGACTGGGTCTAGCGGGAGGACCTACGAGCAGTACTTC. It codes for CASTLRTGSSGRTYEQYF.